Here is one T cell receptor beta chain with its context. In germline, CDR1 is SQVTM, CDR2 ANQGSEA. V dropped 4 bases and J dropped 6; count of bases not matched to a gene: 14. CDR3 length: 17 residues. The data belong to a study of shared clonotypes between healthy human individuals. This table comes from immunoSEQ multiplex PCR, and its TCRdb copy is limited to in-frame clones, with some not included. Here the sample spans about 2,200,000 clones, more than 85% being singletons. Naive CD8 cells, CD45RO-negative and positively selected for CCR7, excluded terminally differentiated effector memory CD45RA+ cells.

The chain recombines TRBV29-1 with TRBJ2-1, with TRBD2 matching 11 bases. This clonotype was obtained from a man aged 18 to 30 in good health. Some clones in this sample may be carry-over from other donors' samples. What was sequenced was naive CD8+ T cells from PBMCs. The CDR3, as DNA: TGCAGCGTTGTGAGGAGAAGTAGCGGGAGGGCCAGCAATGAGCAGTTCTTC. This codes for CSVVRRSSGRASNEQFF.